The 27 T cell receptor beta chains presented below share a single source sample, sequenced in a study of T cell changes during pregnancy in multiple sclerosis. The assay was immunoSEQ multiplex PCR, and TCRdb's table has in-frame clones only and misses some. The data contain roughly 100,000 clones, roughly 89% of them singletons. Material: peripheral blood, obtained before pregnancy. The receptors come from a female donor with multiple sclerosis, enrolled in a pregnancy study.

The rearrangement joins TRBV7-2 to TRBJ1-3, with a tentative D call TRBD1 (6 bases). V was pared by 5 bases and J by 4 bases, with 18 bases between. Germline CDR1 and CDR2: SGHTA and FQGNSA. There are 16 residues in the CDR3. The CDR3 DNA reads TGTGCCAGCAGCCGGGACCCAGGGACAAGAGGAAACACCATATATTTT. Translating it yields CASSRDPGTRGNTIYF.

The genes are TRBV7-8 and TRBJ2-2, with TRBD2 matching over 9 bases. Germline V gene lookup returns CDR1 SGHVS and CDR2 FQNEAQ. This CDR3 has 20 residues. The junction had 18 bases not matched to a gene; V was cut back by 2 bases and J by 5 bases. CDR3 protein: CASSLRAARAGGPSTGELFF. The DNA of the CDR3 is TGTGCCAGCAGCTTAAGGGCTGCTAGGGCGGGAGGGCCTTCGACCGGGGAGCTGTTTTTT.

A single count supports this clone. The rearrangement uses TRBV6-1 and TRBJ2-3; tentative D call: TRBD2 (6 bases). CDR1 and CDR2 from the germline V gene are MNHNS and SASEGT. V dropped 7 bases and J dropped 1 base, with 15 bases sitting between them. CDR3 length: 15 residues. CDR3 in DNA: TGTGCCAGCACCCAAGATGAGCGGGGCACAGATACGCAGTATTTT. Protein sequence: CASTQDERGTDTQYF.

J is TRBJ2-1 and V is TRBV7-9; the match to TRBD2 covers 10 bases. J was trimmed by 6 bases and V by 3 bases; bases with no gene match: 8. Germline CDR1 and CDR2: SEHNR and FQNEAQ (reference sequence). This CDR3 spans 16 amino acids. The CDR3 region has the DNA TGTGCCAGCAGCTTCCCTAGCGGGGGAGTTTTCAATGAGCAGTTCTTC. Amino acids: CASSFPSGGVFNEQFF.

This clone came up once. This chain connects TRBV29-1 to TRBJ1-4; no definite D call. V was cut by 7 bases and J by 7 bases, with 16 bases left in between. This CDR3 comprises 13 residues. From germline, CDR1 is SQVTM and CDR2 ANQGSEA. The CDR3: CSAPVEGGEKLFF. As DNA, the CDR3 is TGCAGCGCTCCCGTGGAGGGTGGTGAAAAACTGTTTTTT.

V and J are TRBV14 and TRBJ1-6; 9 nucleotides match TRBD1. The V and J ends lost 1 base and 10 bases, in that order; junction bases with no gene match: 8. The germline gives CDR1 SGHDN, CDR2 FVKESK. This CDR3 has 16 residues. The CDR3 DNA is TGTGCCAGCAGCCAAGTATTTGGGACAGGGAGCTCACCCCTCCACTTT. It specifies CASSQVFGTGSSPLHF. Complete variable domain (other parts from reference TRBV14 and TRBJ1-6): EAGVTQFPSHSVIEKGQTVTLRCDPISGHDNLYWYRRVMGKEIKFLLHFVKESKQDESGMPNNRFLAERTGGTYSTLKVQPAELEDSGVYFCASSQVFGTGSSPLHFGNGTRLTVT.

CDR3 nucleotides: TGTGCCAGCAGCCAAACTAGCGGGGGGTTCGGGTACCAAGAGACCCAGTACTTC. Its protein is CASSQTSGGFGYQETQYF. This chain connects TRBV11-2 to TRBJ2-5; 12 nucleotides match TRBD2. The germline V gene encodes CDR1 SGHAT and CDR2 FQNNGV. The CDR3 sequence is 18 residues long. With 5 bases clipped from V and 0 bases from J, the junction kept 10 bases outside the gene matches.

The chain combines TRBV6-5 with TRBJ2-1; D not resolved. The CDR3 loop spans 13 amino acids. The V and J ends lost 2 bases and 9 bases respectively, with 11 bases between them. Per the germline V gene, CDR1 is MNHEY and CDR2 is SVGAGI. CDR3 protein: CASSYTETGEQFF. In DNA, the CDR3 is TGTGCCAGCAGTTACACGGAGACGGGTGAGCAGTTCTTC.

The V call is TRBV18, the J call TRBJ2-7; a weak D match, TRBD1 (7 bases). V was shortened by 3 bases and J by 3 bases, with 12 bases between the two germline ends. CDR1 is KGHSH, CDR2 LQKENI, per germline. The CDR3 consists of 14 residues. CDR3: CASSPIQGGYEQYF. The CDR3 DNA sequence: TGTGCCAGCTCACCGATTCAGGGGGGCTACGAGCAGTACTTC.

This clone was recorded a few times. Written as DNA, the CDR3 is TGTGCCAGCTCACCGGGGACAGAGAACACTGAAGCTTTCTTT. This encodes CASSPGTENTEAFF. The chain couples TRBV18 to TRBJ1-1; TRBD1 aligns across 7 bases. The CDR3 totals 14 residues. After removal of 3 bases from V and 1 base from J, the junction contained 2 bases not matched to a gene. Germline values: CDR1 KGHSH, CDR2 LQKENI.

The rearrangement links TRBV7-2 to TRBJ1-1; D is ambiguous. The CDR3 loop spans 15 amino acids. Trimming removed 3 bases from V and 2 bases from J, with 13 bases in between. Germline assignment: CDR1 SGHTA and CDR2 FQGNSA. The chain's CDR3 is CASSLVSQTNTEAFF. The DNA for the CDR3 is TGTGCCAGCAGCTTGGTGTCCCAGACTAACACTGAAGCTTTCTTT.

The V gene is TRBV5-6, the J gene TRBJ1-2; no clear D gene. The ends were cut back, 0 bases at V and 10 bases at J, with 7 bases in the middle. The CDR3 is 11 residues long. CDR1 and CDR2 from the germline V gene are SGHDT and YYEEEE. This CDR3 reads CASSLVSDYTF. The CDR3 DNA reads TGTGCCAGCAGCTTGGTGAGTGACTACACCTTC.

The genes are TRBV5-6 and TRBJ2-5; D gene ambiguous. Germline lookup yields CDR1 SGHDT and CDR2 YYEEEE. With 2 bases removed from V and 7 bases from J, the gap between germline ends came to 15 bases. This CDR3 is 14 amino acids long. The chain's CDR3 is CASSFGPRVMTQYF. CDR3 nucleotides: TGTGCCAGCAGCTTTGGGCCGCGTGTTATGACCCAGTACTTC. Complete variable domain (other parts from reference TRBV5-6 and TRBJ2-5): DAGVTQSPTHLIKTRGQQVTLRCSPKSGHDTVSWYQQALGQGPQFIFQYYEEEERQRGNFPDRFSGHQFPNYSSELNVNALLLGDSALYLCASSFGPRVMTQYFGPGTRLLVL.

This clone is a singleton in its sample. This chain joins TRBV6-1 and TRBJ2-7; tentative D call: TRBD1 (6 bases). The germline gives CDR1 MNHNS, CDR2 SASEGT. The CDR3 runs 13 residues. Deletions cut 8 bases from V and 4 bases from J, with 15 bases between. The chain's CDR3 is CASRQAGGYEQYF. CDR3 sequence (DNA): TGTGCCAGCCGACAGGCCGGTGGTTACGAGCAGTACTTC.

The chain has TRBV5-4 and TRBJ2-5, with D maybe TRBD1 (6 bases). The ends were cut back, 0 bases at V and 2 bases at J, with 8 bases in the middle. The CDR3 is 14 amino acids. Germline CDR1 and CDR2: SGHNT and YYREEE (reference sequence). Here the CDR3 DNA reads TGTGCCAGCAGCTTGGGACAGGCACAAGAGACCCAGTACTTC. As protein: CASSLGQAQETQYF.

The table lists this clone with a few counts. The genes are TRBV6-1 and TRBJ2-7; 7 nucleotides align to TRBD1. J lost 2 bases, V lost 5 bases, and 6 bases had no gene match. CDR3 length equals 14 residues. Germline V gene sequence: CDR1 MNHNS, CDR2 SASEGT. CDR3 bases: TGTGCCAGCAGTTCTGGCGACAGGGCCTACGAGCAGTACTTC. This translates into CASSSGDRAYEQYF.

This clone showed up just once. The CDR3: CASSLGTGNYGYTF. CDR3 sequence (DNA): TGCGCCAGCAGCTTGGGAACAGGGAACTATGGCTACACCTTC. This rearrangement joins TRBV5-1 to TRBJ1-2, with D possibly matching TRBD1 (6 bases). The V gene lost 0 bases and the J gene lost 2 bases, with 8 bases spanning the gap. CDR3 length: 14 amino acids. The germline V gene has CDR1 SGHRS and CDR2 YFSETQ. Full variable domain (rest looked up from reference TRBV5-1 and TRBJ1-2): KAGVTQTPRYLIKTRGQQVTLSCSPISGHRSVSWYQQTPGQGLQFLFEYFSETQRNKGNFPGRFSGRQFSNSRSEMNVSTLELGDSALYLCASSLGTGNYGYTFGSGTRLTVV.

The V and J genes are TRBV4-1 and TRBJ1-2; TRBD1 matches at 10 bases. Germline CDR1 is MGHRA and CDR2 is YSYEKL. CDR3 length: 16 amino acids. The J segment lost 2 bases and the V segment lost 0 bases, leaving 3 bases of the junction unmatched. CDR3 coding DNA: TGCGCCAGCAGCCAAGAGTCGGACAGGGGGAACTATGGCTACACCTTC. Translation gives CASSQESDRGNYGYTF.

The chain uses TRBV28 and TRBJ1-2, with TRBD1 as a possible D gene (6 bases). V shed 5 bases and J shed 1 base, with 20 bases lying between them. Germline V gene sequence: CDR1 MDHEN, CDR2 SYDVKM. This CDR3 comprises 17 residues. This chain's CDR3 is CASSKPWTDSINYGYTF. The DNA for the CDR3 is TGTGCCAGCAGTAAACCGTGGACAGATAGCATTAACTATGGCTACACCTTC.

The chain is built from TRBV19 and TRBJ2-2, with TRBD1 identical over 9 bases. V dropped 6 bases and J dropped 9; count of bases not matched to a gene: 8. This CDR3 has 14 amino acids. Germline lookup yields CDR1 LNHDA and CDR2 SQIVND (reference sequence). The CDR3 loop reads CASSGTGRGRELFF. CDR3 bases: TGTGCCAGTAGCGGGACAGGGAGAGGGCGGGAGCTGTTTTTT.

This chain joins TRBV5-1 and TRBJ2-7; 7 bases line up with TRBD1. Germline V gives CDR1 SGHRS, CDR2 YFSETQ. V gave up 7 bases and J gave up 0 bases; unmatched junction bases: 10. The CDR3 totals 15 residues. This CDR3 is CASSTGQEPSYEQYF. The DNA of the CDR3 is TGCGCCAGCTCCACAGGACAGGAACCCTCCTACGAGCAGTACTTC. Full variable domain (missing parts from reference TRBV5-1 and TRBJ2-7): KAGVTQTPRYLIKTRGQQVTLSCSPISGHRSVSWYQQTPGQGLQFLFEYFSETQRNKGNFPGRFSGRQFSNSRSEMNVSTLELGDSALYLCASSTGQEPSYEQYFGPGTRLTVT.

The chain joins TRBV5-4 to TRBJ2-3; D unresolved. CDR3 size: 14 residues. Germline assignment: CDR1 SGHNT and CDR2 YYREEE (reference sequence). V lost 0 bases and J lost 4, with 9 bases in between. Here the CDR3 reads CASSLAARADTQYF. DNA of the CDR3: TGTGCCAGCAGCTTGGCCGCGAGAGCAGATACGCAGTATTTT.

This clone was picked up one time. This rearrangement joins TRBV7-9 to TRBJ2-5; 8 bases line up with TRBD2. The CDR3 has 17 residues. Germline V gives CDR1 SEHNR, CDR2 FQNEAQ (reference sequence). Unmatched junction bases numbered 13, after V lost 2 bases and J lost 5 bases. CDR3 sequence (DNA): TGTGCCAGCAGCTTATTAAGGGCGGGGGGCCCCACGGAGACCCAGTACTTC. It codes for CASSLLRAGGPTETQYF.

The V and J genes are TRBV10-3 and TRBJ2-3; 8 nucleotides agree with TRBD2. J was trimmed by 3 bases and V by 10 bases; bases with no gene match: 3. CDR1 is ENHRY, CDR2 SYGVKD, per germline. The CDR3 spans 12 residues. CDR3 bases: TGTGCCACGGGGGGGAATACAGATACGCAGTATTTT. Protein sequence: CATGGNTDTQYF.

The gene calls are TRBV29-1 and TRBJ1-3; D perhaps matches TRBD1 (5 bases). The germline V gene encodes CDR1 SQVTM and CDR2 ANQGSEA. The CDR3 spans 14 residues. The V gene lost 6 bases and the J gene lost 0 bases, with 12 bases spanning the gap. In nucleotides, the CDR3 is TGCAGCGTGGGGGGAGACTCCTCTGGAAACACCATATATTTT. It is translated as CSVGGDSSGNTIYF.

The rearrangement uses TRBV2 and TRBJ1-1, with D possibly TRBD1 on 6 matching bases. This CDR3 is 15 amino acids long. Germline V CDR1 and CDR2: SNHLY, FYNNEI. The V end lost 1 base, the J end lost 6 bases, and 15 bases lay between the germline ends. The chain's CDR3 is CASSEDRVGLSEAFF. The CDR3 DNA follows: TGTGCCAGCAGTGAAGACAGGGTGGGTTTGTCTGAAGCTTTCTTT. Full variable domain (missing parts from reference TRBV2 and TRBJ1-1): EPEVTQTPSHQVTQMGQEVILRCVPISNHLYFYWYRQILGQKVEFLVSFYNNEISEKSEIFDDQFSVERPDGSNFTLKIRSTKLEDSAMYFCASSEDRVGLSEAFFGQGTRLTVV.

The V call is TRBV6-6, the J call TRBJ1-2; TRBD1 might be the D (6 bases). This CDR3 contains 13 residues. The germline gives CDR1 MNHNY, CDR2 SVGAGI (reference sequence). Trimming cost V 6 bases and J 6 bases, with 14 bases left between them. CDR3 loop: CASRYTGSDGYTF. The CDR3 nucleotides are TGTGCCAGCAGATATACAGGGTCCGATGGCTACACCTTC.